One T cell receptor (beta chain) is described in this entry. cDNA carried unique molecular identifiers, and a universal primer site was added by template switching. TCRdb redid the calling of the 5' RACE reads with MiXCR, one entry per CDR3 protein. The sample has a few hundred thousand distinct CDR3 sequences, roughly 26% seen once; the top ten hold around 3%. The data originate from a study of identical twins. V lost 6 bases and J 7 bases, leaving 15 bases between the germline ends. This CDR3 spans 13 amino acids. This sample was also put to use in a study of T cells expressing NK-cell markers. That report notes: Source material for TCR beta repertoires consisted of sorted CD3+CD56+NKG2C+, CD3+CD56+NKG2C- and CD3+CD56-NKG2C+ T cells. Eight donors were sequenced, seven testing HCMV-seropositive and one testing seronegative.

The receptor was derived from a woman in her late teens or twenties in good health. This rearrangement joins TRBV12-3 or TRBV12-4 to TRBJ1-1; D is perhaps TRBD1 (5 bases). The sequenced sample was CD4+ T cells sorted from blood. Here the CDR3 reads CASRQTGTNEAFF. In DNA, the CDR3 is TGTGCCAGCAGGCAGACGGGGACGAATGAAGCTTTCTTT.